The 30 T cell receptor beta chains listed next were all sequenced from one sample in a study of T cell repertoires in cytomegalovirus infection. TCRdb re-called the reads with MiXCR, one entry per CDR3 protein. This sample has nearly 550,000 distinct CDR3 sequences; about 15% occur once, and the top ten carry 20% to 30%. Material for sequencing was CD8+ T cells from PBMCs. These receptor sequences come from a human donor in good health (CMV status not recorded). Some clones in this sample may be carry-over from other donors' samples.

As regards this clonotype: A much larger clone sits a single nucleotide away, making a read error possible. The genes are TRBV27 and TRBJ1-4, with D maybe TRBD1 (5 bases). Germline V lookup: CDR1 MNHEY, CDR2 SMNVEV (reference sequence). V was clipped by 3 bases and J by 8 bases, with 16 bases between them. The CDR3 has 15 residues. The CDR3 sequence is CASSLRGEKKEKLFF. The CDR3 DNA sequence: TGTGCCAGCAGTTTGCGGGGGGAGAAGAAAGAAAAACTGTTTTTT.

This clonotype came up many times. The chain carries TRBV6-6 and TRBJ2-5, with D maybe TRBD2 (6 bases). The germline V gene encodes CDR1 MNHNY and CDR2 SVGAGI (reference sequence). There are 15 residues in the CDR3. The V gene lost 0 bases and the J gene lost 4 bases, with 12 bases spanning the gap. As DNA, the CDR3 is TGTGCCAGCAGTTACTCTGAGGGACTGGGAGAGACCCAGTACTTC. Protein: CASSYSEGLGETQYF.

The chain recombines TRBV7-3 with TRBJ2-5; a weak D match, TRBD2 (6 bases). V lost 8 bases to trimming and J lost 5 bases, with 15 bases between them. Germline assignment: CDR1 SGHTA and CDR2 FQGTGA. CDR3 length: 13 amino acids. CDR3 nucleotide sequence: TGTGCCAGCGCGGGGCTCGGAGGGGAGACCCAGTACTTC. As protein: CASAGLGGETQYF. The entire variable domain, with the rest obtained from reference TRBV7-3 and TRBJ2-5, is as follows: GAGVSQTPSNKVTEKGKYVELRCDPISGHTALYWYRQSLGQGPEFLIYFQGTGAADDSGLPNDRFFAVRPEGSVSTLKIQRTERGDSAVYLCASAGLGGETQYFGPGTRLLVL.

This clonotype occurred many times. DNA of the CDR3: TGTGCCAGCAGCCCCGACAGCAGCTATGGCTACACCTTC. Its protein product is CASSPDSSYGYTF. The chain joins TRBV7-3 to TRBJ1-2; TRBD1 might be the D (5 bases). CDR1 and CDR2 (germline): SGHTA, FQGTGA. Trimming took 5 bases from V and 4 from J, leaving 11 bases between them. This CDR3 is 13 amino acids long.

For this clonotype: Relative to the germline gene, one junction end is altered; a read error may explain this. The CDR3 region is CASSTPGVGTEAFF. The DNA for the CDR3 is TGTGCCAGTAGCACCCCGGGGGTGGGCACTGAAGCGTTCTTT. The genes are TRBV19 and TRBJ1-1; perhaps TRBD1 as D (5 bases). Germline loops: CDR1 LNHDA, CDR2 SQIVND (reference sequence). The CDR3 sequence is 14 residues long.

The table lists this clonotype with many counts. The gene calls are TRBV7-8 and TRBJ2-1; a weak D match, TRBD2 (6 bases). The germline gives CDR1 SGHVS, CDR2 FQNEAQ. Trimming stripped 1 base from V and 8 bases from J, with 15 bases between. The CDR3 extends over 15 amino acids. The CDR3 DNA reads TGTGCCAGCAGCTTAGGTCTAGCGAGGGGCGATGAGCAGTTCTTC. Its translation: CASSLGLARGDEQFF. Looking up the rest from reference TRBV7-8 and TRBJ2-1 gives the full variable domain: GAGVSQSPRYKVAKRGQDVALRCDPISGHVSLFWYQQALGQGPEFLTYFQNEAQLDKSGLPSDRFFAERPEGSVSTLKIQRTQQEDSAVYLCASSLGLARGDEQFFGPGTRLTVL.

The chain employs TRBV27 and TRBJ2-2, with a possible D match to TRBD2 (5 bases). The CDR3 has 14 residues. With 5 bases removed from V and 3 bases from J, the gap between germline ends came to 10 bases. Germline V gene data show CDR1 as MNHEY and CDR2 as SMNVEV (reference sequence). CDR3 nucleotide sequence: TGTGCCAGCAGTCTAGCTTTTGACACCGGGGAGCTGTTTTTT. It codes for CASSLAFDTGELFF.

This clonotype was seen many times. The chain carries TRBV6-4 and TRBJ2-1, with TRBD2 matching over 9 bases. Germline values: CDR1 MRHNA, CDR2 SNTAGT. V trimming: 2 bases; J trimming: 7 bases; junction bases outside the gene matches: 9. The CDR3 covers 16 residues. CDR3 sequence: CASSDGVAGDGNEQFF. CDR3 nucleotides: TGTGCCAGCAGTGACGGGGTAGCGGGAGATGGTAATGAGCAGTTCTTC.

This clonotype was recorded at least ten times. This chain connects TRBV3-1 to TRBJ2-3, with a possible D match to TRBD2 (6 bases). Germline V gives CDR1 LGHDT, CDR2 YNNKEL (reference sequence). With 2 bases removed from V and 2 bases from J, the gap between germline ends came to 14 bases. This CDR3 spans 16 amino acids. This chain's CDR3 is CASSQLYGGITDTQYF. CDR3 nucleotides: TGTGCCAGCAGCCAACTCTACGGCGGGATCACAGATACGCAGTATTTT.

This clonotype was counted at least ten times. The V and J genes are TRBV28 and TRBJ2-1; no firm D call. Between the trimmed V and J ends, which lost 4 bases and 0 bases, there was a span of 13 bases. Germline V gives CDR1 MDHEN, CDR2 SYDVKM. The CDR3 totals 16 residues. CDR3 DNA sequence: TGTGCCAGCAGTTCTATTAAGGAATACTCCTACAATGAGCAGTTCTTC. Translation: CASSSIKEYSYNEQFF. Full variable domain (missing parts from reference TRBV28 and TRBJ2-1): DVKVTQSSRYLVKRTGEKVFLECVQDMDHENMFWYRQDPGLGLRLIYFSYDVKMKEKGDIPEGYSVSREKKERFSLILESASTNQTSMYLCASSSIKEYSYNEQFFGPGTRLTVL.

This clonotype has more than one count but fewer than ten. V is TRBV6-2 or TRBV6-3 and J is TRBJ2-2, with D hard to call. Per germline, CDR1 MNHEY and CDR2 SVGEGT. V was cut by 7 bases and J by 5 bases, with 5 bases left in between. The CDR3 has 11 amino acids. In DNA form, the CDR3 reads TGTGCCAGCACCGCGACCGGGGAGCTGTTTTTT. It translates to CASTATGELFF.

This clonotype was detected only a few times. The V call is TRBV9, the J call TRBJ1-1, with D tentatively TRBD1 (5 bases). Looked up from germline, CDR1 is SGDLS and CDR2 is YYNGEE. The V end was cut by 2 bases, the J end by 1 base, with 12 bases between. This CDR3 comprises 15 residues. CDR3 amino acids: CASSVTETANTEAFF. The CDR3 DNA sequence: TGTGCCAGCAGCGTTACCGAGACAGCGAACACTGAAGCTTTCTTT.

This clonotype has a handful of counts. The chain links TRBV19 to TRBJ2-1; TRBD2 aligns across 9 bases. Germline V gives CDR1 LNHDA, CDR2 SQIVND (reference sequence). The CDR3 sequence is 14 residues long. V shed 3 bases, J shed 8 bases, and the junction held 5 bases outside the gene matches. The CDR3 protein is CASSISSGIHEQFF. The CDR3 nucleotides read TGTGCCAGTAGTATTTCTAGCGGGATTCATGAGCAGTTCTTC.

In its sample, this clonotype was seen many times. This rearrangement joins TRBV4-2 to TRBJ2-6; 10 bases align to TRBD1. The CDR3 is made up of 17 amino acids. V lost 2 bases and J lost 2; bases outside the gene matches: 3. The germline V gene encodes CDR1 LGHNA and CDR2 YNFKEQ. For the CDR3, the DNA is TGTGCCAGCAGCCAATCCGGGACAGGGGCTGGGGCCAACGTCCTGACTTTC. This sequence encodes CASSQSGTGAGANVLTF.

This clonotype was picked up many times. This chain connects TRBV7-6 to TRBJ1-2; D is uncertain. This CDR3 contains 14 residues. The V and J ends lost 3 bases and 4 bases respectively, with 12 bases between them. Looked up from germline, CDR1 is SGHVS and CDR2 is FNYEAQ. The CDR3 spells CASSLGSSPYGYTF. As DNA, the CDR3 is TGTGCCAGCAGCTTGGGGTCTTCGCCCTATGGCTACACCTTC.

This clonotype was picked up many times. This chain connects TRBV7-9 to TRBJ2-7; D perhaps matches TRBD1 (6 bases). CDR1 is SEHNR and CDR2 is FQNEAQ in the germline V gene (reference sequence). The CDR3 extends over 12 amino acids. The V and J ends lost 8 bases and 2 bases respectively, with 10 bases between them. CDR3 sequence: CASEGQPYEQYF. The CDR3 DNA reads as TGTGCCAGCGAAGGACAGCCCTACGAGCAGTACTTC.

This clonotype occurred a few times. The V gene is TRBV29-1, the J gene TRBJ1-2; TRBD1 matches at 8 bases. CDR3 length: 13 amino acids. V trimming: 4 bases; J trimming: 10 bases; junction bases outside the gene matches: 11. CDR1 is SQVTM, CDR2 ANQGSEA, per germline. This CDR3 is CSVVGTGVDDYTF. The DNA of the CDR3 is TGCAGCGTTGTAGGGACAGGAGTAGACGACTACACCTTC.

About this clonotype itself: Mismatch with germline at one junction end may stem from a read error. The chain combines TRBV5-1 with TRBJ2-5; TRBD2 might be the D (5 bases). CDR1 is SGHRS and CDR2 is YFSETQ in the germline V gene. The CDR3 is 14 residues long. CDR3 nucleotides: TGCGCCAGCAGCCATACGGAGAGGGCTGAGACCCAGCACTTC. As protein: CASSHTERAETQHF.

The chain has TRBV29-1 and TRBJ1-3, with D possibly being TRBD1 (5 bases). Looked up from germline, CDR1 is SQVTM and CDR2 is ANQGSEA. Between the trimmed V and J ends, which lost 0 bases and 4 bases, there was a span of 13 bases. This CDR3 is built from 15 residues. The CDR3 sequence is CSVEDPGDEGNTIYF. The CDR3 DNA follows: TGCAGCGTTGAAGATCCGGGGGATGAGGGAAACACCATATATTTT.

The CDR3: CASSDRTEAFF. CDR3 DNA: TGTGCCAGCAGCGACAGGACTGAAGCTTTCTTT. V is TRBV6-5 and J is TRBJ1-1; D is perhaps TRBD1 (6 bases). The CDR3 extends over 11 amino acids. Trimming took 6 bases from V and 5 from J, leaving 7 bases between them. Germline loops: CDR1 MNHEY, CDR2 SVGAGI.

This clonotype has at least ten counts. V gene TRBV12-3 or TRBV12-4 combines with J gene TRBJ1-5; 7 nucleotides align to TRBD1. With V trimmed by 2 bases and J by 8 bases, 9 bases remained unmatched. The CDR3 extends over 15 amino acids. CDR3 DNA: TGTGCCAGCAGTTTACGAGAGGGGGCGTTTGAGCCCCAGCATTTT. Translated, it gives CASSLREGAFEPQHF.

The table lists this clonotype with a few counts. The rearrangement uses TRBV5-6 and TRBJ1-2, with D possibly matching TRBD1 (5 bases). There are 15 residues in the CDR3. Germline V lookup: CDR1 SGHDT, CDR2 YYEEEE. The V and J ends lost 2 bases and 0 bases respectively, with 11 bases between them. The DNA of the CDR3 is TGTGCCAGCAGCTTCGTGGGGGGGGCTAACTATGGCTACACCTTC. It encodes CASSFVGGANYGYTF.

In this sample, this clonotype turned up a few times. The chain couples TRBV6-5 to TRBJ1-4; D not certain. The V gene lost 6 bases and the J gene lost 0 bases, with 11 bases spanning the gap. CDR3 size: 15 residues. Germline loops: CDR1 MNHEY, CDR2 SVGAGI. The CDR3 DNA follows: TGTGCCAGCAGACTCGGAGCCCCAACTAATGAAAAACTGTTTTTT. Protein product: CASRLGAPTNEKLFF.

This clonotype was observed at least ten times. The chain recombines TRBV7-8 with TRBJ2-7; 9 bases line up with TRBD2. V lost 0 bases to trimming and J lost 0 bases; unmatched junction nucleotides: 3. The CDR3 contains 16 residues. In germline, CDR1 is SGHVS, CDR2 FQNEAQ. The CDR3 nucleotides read TGTGCCAGCAGCTTAGCTTGGACTAGCGACTCCTACGAGCAGTACTTC. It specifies CASSLAWTSDSYEQYF.

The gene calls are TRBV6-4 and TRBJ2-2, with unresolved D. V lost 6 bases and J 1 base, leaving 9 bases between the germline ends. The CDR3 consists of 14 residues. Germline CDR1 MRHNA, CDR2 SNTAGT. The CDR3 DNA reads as TGTGCCAGCAGCGTAATCGGGAACACCGGGGAGCTGTTTTTT. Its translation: CASSVIGNTGELFF.

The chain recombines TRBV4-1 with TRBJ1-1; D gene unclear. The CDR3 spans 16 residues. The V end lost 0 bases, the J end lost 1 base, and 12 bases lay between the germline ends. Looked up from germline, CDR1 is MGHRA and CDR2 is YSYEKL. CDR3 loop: CASSQDPGIRNTEAFF. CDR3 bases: TGCGCCAGCAGCCAAGATCCCGGGATCAGGAACACTGAAGCTTTCTTT.

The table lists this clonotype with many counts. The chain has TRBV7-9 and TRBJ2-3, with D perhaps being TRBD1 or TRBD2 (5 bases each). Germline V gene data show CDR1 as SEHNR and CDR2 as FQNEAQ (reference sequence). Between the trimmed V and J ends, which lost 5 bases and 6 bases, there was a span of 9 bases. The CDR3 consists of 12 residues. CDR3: CASSPGDDTQYF. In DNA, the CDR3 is TGTGCCAGCAGCCCCGGGGACGATACGCAGTATTTT.

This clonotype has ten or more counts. The CDR3 coding sequence is TGTGCCAGCAGCCCACAGGGTCACTACGAGCAGTACTTC. Translation gives CASSPQGHYEQYF. The rearrangement uses TRBV7-9 and TRBJ2-7; a weak D match, TRBD1 (6 bases). Germline V CDR1 and CDR2: SEHNR, FQNEAQ (reference sequence). CDR3 length equals 13 residues. V was pared by 5 bases and J by 3 bases, with 11 bases between.

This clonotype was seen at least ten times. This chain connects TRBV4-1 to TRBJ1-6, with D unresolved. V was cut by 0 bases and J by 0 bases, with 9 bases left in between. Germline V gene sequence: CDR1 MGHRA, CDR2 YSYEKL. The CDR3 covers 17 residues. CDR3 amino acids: CASSQDVISSYNSPLHF. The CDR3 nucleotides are TGCGCCAGCAGCCAAGATGTGATAAGCTCCTATAATTCACCCCTCCACTTT.

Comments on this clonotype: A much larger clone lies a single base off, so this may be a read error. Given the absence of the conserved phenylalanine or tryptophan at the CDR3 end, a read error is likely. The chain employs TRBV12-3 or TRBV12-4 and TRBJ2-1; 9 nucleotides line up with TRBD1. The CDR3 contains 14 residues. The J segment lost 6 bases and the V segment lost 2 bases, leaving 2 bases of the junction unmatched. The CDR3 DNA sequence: TGTGCCAGCAGTTTAAGACAGGGGGGCAATGAGCAGTTCTTA. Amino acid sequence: CASSLRQGGNEQFL.